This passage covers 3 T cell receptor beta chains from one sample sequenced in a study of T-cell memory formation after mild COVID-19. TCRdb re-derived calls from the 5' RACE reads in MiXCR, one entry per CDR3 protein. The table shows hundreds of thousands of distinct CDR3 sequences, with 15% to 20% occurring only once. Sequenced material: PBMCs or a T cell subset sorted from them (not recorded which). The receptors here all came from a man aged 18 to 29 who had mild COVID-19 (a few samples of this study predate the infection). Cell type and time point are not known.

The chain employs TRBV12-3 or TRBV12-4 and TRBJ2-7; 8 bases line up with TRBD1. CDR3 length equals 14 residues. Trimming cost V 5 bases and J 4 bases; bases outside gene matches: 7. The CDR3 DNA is TGTGCCAGCAGTACAGGACAGGGCTTTTACGAGCAGTACGTC. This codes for CASSTGQGFYEQYV.

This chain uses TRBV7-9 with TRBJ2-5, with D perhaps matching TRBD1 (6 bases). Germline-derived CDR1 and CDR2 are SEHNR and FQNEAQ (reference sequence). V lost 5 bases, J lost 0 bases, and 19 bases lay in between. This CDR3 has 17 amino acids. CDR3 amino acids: CASSPLIGQGHQETQYF. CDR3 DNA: TGTGCCAGCAGCCCCCTCATCGGGCAGGGGCACCAAGAGACCCAGTACTTC.

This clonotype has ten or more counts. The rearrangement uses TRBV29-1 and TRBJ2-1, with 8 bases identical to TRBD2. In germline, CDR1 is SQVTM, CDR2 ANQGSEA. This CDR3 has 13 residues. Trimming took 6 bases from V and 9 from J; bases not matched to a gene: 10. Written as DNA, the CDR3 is TGCAGCGTCGGGGGGGGGGTACACGTTGAGCAGTTCTTC. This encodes CSVGGGVHVEQFF.